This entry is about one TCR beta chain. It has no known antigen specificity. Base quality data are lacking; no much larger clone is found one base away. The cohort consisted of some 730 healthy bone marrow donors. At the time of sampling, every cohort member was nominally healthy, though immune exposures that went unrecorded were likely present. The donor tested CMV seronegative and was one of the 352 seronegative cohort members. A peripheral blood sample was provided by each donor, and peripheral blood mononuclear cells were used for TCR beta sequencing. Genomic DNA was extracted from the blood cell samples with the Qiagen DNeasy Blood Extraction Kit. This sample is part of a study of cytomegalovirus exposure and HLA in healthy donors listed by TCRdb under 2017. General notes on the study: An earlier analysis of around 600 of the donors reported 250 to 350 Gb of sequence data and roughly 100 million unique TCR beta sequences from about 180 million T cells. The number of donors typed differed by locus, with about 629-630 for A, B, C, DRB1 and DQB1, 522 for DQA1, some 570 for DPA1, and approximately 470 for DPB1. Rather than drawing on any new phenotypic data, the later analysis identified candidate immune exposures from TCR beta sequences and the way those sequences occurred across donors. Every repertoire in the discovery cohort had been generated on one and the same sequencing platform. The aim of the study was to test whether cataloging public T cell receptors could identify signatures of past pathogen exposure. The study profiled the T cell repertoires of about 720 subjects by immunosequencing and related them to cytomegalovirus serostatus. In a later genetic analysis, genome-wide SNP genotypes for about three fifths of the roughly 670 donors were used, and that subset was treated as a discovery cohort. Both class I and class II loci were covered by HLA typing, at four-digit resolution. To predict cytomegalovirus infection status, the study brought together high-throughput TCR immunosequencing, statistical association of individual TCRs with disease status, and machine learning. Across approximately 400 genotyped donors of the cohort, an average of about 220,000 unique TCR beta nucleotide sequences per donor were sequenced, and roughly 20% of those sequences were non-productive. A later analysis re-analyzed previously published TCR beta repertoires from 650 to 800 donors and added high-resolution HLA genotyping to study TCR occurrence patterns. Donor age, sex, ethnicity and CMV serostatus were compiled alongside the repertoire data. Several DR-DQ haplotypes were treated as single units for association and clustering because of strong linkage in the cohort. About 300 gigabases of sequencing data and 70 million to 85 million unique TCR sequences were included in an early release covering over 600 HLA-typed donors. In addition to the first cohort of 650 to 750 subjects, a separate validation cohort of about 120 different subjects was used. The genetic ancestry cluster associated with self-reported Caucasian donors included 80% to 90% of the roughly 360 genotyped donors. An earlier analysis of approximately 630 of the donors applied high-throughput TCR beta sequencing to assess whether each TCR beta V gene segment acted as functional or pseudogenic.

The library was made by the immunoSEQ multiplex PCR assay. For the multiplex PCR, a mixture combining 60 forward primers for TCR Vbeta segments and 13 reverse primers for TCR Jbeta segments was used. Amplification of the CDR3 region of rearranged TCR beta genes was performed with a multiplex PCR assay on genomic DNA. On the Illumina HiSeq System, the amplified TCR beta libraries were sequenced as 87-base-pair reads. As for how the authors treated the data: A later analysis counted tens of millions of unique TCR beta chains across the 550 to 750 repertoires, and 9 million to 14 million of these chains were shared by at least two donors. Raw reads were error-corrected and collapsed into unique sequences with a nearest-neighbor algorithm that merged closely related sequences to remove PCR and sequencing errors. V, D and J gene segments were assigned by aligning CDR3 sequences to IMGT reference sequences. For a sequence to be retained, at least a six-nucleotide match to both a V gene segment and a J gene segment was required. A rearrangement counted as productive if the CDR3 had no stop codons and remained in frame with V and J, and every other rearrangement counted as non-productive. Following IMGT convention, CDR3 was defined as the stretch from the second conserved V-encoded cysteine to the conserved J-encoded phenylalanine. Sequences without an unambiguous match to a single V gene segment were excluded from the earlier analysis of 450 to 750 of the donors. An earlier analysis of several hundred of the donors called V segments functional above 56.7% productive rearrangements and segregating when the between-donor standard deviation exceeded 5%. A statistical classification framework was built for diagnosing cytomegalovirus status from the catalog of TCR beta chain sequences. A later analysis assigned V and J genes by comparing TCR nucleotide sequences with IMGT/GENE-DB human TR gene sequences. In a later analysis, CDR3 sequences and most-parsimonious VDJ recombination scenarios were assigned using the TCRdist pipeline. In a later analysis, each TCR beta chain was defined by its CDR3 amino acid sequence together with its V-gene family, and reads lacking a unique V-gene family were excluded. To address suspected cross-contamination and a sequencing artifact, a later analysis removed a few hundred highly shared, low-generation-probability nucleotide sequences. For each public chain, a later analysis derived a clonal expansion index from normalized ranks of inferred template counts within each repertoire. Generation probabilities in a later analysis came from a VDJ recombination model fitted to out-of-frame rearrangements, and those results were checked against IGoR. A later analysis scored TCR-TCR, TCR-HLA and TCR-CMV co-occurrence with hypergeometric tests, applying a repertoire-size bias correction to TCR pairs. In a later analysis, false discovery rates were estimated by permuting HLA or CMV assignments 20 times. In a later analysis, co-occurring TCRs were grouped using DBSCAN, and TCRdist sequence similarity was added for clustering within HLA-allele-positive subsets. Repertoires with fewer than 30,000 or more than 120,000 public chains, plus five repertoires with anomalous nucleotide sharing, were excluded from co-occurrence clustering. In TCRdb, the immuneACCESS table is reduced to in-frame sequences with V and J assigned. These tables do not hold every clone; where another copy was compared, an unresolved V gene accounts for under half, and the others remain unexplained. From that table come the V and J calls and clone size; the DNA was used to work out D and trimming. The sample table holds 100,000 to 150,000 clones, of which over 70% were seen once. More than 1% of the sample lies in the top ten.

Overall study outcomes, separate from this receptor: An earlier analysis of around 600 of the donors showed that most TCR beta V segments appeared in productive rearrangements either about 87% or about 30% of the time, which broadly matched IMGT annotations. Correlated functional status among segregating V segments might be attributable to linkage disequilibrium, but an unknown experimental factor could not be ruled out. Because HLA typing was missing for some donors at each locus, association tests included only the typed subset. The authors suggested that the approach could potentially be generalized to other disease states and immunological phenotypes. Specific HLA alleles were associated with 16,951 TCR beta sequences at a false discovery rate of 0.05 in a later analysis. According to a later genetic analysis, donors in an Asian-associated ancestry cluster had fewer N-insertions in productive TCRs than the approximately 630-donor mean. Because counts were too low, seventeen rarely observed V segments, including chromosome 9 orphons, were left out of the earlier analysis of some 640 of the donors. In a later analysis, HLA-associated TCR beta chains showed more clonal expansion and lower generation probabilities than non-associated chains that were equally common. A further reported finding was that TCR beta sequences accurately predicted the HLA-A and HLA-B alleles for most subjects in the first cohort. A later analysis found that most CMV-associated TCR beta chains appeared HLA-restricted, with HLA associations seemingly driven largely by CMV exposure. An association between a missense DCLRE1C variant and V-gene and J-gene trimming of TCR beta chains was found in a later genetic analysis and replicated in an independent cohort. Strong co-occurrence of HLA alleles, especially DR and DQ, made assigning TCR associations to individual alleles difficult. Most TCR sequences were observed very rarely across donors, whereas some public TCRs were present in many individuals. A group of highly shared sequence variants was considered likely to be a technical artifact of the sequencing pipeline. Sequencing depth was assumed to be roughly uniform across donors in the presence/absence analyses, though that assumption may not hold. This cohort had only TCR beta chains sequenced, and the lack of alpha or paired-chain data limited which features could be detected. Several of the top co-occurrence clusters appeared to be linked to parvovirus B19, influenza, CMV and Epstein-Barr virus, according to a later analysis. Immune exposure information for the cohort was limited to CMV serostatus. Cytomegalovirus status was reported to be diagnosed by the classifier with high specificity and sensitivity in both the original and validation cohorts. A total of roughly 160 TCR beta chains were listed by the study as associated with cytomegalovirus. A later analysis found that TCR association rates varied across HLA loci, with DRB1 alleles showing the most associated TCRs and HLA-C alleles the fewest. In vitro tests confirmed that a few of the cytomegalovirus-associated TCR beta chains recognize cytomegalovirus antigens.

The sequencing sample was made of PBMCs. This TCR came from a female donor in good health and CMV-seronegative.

The DNA sequence follows: TGTGCCAGCAGCTCACCAGGGGCTGAAGAAAAACTGTTTTTT. This gives the protein CASSSPGAEEKLFF. The V and J segments used are TRBV7-9 and TRBJ1-4; the D gene is perhaps TRBD1, from 6 matching bases. The junction carries 14 bases between V and J, which are trimmed by 4 bases and 8 bases respectively. CDR1 and CDR2, looked up from the germline V gene (reference sequence), are SEHNR and FQNEAQ. The CDR3, from cysteine to phenylalanine, totals 14 residues. CDR3 DNA is the only sequence kept; it has 42 bases, read in frame from the first base.